Shown below are 20 T cell receptor beta chains from a single sample sequenced in a study of blood T cell repertoires in COVID-19. This table comes from immunoSEQ multiplex PCR, and its TCRdb copy is limited to in-frame clones, with some not included. The repertoire holds more than 350,000 clones, with 85% to 90% as singletons. The sequenced sample consisted of PBMCs or T cells enriched from blood (not recorded which). The receptors come from a woman aged 45 to 65 who had recovered from COVID-19.

J is TRBJ1-3 and V is TRBV25-1; TRBD1 matches at 7 bases. J was trimmed by 0 bases and V by 4 bases; bases with no gene match: 9. This CDR3 is built from 17 residues. Germline V gene lookup returns CDR1 MGHDK and CDR2 SYGVNS. CDR3: CASSALGTVGSGNTIYF. The DNA for the CDR3 is TGTGCCAGCAGTGCCCTAGGGACAGTAGGCTCTGGAAACACCATATATTTT.

The V and J genes are TRBV5-1 and TRBJ1-2; D might be TRBD1 (6 bases). Germline V CDR1 and CDR2: SGHRS, YFSETQ. The CDR3 runs 14 residues. The ends were cut back, 4 bases at V and 6 bases at J, with 16 bases in the middle. CDR3 bases: TGCGCCAGCAGCCGGGTGGACAGCAAAGATGGCTACACCTTC. Protein product: CASSRVDSKDGYTF.

The chain carries TRBV19 and TRBJ2-2; TRBD1 is a possible D gene (5 bases). Germline V gene lookup returns CDR1 LNHDA and CDR2 SQIVND (reference sequence). There are 13 residues in the CDR3. Trimming left V 5 bases short and J 4 bases short, with 8 bases between. CDR3 nucleotides: TGTGCCAGTAGTTTGACAGTCACCGGGGAGCTGTTTTTT. This codes for CASSLTVTGELFF.

The chain carries TRBV2 and TRBJ1-2; 7 nucleotides agree with TRBD1. The CDR3 extends over 15 amino acids. The germline gives CDR1 SNHLY, CDR2 FYNNEI. With 10 bases clipped from V and 1 base from J, the junction kept 12 bases outside the gene matches. The CDR3 DNA sequence: TGTGCCACCCGGGGTACAGGGGCTATTAACTATGGCTACACCTTC. It translates to CATRGTGAINYGYTF.

V usage is TRBV4-3 and J usage is TRBJ1-6, with D uncertain. The V end lost 1 base, the J end lost 9 bases, and 19 bases lay between the germline ends. The CDR3 has 17 amino acids. The germline CDR1 and CDR2 sequences are LGHNA and YSLEER. Here the CDR3 DNA reads TGCGCCAGCAGCCAAGGTTTTTTGAGTGATCTCGGTTCACCCCTCCACTTT. Its translation: CASSQGFLSDLGSPLHF.

The chain links TRBV24-1 to TRBJ2-3; D unresolved. This CDR3 spans 12 amino acids. In germline, CDR1 is KGHDR, CDR2 SFDVKD. With 3 bases removed from V and 6 bases from J, the gap between germline ends came to 6 bases. The CDR3 sequence is CATSDEVDTQYF. The CDR3 DNA reads as TGTGCCACCAGTGATGAGGTGGATACGCAGTATTTT.

The chain recombines TRBV18 with TRBJ1-4, with 7 nucleotides matching TRBD1. The J segment lost 7 bases and the V segment lost 5 bases, leaving 10 bases of the junction unmatched. The CDR3 is made up of 15 amino acids. The germline V gene has CDR1 KGHSH and CDR2 LQKENI. CDR3 amino acids: CASSTGQSISEKLFF. As DNA, the CDR3 is TGTGCCAGCTCAACGGGACAGTCGATTAGTGAAAAACTGTTTTTT.

V is TRBV7-8 and J is TRBJ2-1; 8 bases fit TRBD2. This CDR3 is built from 16 residues. The V and J ends lost 0 bases and 6 bases, in that order; junction bases with no gene match: 7. Germline CDR1 SGHVS, CDR2 FQNEAQ. In DNA form, the CDR3 reads TGTGCCAGCAGCTTAGCGCGGGGGGCAGGTATCAATGAGCAGTTCTTC. It codes for CASSLARGAGINEQFF.

The V and J genes are TRBV7-8 and TRBJ2-2; 7 bases agree with TRBD2. The CDR3 runs to 15 residues. Germline CDR1 SGHVS, CDR2 FQNEAQ. The V and J ends lost 1 base and 4 bases, in that order; junction bases with no gene match: 3. The CDR3 nucleotides read TGTGCCAGCAGCTTAGGGGCTAGCGGCACCGGGGAGCTGTTTTTT. It codes for CASSLGASGTGELFF.

The rearrangement links TRBV5-1 to TRBJ1-2; a possible D gene is TRBD1 (6 bases). The CDR3 spans 14 residues. Between the trimmed V and J ends, which lost 3 bases and 2 bases, there was a span of 11 bases. The germline V gene has CDR1 SGHRS and CDR2 YFSETQ. CDR3 in DNA: TGCGCCAGCAGCTGGACCGGGACAAACTATGGCTACACCTTC. It yields the protein CASSWTGTNYGYTF.

This clone was observed a single time. The chain is built from TRBV7-6 and TRBJ2-2, with 10 bases fitting TRBD1. Germline loops: CDR1 SGHVS, CDR2 FNYEAQ. CDR3 size: 21 residues. With 0 bases clipped from V and 4 bases from J, the junction kept 17 bases outside the gene matches. This chain's CDR3 is CASSLAELKTPGQGFTGELFF. CDR3 nucleotide sequence: TGTGCCAGCAGCTTAGCTGAACTCAAAACGCCGGGACAGGGGTTCACCGGGGAGCTGTTTTTT.

V is TRBV19 and J is TRBJ1-1; D is uncertain. The CDR3 runs 13 residues. From germline, CDR1 is LNHDA and CDR2 SQIVND (reference sequence). V lost 7 bases, J lost 1 base, and 10 bases lay in between. The CDR3 coding sequence is TGTGCCAGTATAGACACCTCGAACACTGAAGCTTTCTTT. This codes for CASIDTSNTEAFF.

This chain uses TRBV27 with TRBJ1-2, with D perhaps matching TRBD1 (5 bases). V shed 6 bases and J shed 4 bases, with 18 bases lying between them. The germline CDR1 and CDR2 sequences are MNHEY and SMNVEV (reference sequence). The CDR3 contains 15 residues. Here the CDR3 DNA reads TGTGCCAGCAGGTCGCCTGCGCAGGGCTTCTATGGCTACACCTTC. Its translation is CASRSPAQGFYGYTF.

The table lists this clone with a count of one. V and J are TRBV28 and TRBJ1-4; D is ambiguous. The germline CDR1 and CDR2 sequences are MDHEN and SYDVKM. The V and J ends lost 7 bases and 4 bases respectively, with 10 bases between them. This CDR3 is built from 13 residues. The CDR3 bases are TGTGCCAGCAAGGAAGGCGGTAATGAAAAACTGTTTTTT. Translated, it gives CASKEGGNEKLFF.

CDR3 protein: CASSADRANYGYTF. CDR3 sequence (DNA): TGTGCCAGCAGCGCCGACAGGGCTAACTATGGCTACACCTTC. The rearrangement links TRBV6-5 to TRBJ1-2; the match to TRBD1 covers 7 bases. CDR1 MNHEY and CDR2 SVGAGI come from the germline V gene. The CDR3 is 14 amino acids. V shed 6 bases, J shed 0 bases, and the junction held 4 bases outside the gene matches.

The genes are TRBV3-1 (or the pseudogene TRBV3-2) and TRBJ2-7, with D perhaps matching TRBD1 (6 bases). The CDR3 runs 15 residues. The germline V and J ends were trimmed by 3 bases and 2 bases, with 14 bases remaining between them. Per germline, CDR1 LGHDT and CDR2 YNNKEL (reference sequence). This CDR3 reads CASSQPGHRPYEQYF. The DNA of the CDR3 is TGTGCCAGCAGCCAGCCGGGACACCGACCCTACGAGCAGTACTTC.

The chain is built from TRBV4-3 and TRBJ2-5; TRBD2 is a possible D gene (6 bases). Germline V lookup: CDR1 LGHNA, CDR2 YSLEER. Trimming took off 2 bases at V and 7 bases at J, with 17 bases between the two ends. This CDR3 is 15 amino acids long. This chain's CDR3 is CASSQSVGGVGTQYF. CDR3 bases: TGCGCCAGCAGCCAAAGTGTTGGCGGGGTAGGGACCCAGTACTTC.

V usage is TRBV28 and J usage is TRBJ1-5, with a tentative D call TRBD1 (6 bases). Germline CDR1 reads MDHEN; CDR2 reads SYDVKM. Trimming took off 4 bases at V and 10 bases at J, with 14 bases between the two ends. The CDR3 totals 13 residues. The CDR3 sequence is CASSYYRGGPQHF. In DNA form, the CDR3 reads TGTGCCAGCAGTTACTACCGAGGGGGTCCCCAGCATTTT.

The gene calls are TRBV27 and TRBJ1-6; 7 nucleotides line up with TRBD1. The ends lost 2 bases at V and 14 bases at J; junction bases unmatched: 6. Germline V gene data show CDR1 as MNHEY and CDR2 as SMNVEV (reference sequence). This CDR3 is 13 amino acids long. The CDR3 protein is CASSLGDRRTLHF. CDR3 nucleotides: TGTGCCAGCAGTTTAGGGGACAGAAGAACCCTCCACTTT.

The chain joins TRBV5-4 to TRBJ2-2; D is perhaps TRBD2 (5 bases). This CDR3 has 15 amino acids. From germline, CDR1 is SGHNT and CDR2 YYREEE (reference sequence). V lost 1 base and J 0 bases, leaving 7 bases between the germline ends. CDR3 loop: CASSLFGTNTGELFF. The DNA for the CDR3 is TGTGCCAGCAGCTTGTTCGGGACGAACACCGGGGAGCTGTTTTTT.